The clone carrying this T cell receptor (beta chain) was seen just once. Method: immunoSEQ multiplex PCR; TCRdb's copy keeps in-frame clones and lacks some. The repertoire holds over 100,000 clones, with about nine tenths as singletons. This sample was included in a study of T cell responses to AZD1222 COVID-19 vaccine. The length of the CDR3 is 14 residues. Trimming removed 0 bases at V and 1 base at J, with 6 bases between. Germline loops: CDR1 MGHRA, CDR2 YSYEKL. This TCR came from an adult in good health. The sample here was peripheral blood, taken on day 0 of AZD1222 vaccination. The chain joins TRBV4-1 to TRBJ1-1, with D unresolved. Here the CDR3 DNA reads TGCGCCAGCAGCCAAGATAATGGGAACACTGAAGCTTTCTTT. Protein sequence: CASSQDNGNTEAFF.